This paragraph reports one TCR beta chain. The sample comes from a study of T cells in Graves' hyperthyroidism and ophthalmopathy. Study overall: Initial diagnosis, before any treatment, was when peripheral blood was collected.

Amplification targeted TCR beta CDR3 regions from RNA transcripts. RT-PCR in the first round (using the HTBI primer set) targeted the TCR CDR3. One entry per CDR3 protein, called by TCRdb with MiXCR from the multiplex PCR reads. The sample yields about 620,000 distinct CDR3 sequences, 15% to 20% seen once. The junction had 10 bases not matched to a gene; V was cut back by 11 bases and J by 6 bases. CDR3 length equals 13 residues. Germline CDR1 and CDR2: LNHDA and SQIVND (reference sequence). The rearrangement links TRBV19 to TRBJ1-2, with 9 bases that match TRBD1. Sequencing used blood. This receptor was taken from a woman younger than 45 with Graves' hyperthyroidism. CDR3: CAAAGQGRNGYTF. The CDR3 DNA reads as TGTGCCGCGGCGGGACAGGGTCGAAATGGCTACACCTTC.